These 18 T cell receptor beta chains were sequenced from one sample in a study of blood T cell repertoires in COVID-19. Method: immunoSEQ multiplex PCR; TCRdb's copy keeps in-frame clones and lacks some. The table shows some 69,000 clones, with approximately 79% occurring only once. The sequencing sample was made of peripheral blood. The receptors come from a man between 60 and 70 years old with acute or convalescent COVID-19.

This clone was found a few times. The chain has TRBV19 and TRBJ2-4; 8 bases line up with TRBD1. CDR3 size: 15 residues. Germline V CDR1 and CDR2: LNHDA, SQIVND (reference sequence). The trim removed 9 bases at V and 3 bases at J, leaving 10 bases unmatched. CDR3 sequence: CASSSGQGGKNIQYF. DNA for the CDR3: TGTGCCAGCAGTTCCGGACAGGGTGGCAAAAACATTCAGTACTTC. Looking up the rest from reference TRBV19 and TRBJ2-4 gives the full variable domain: DGGITQSPKYLFRKEGQNVTLSCEQNLNHDAMYWYRQDPGQGLRLIYYSQIVNDFQKGDIAEGYSVSREKKESFPLTVTSAQKNPTAFYLCASSSGQGGKNIQYFGAGTRLSVL.

The chain is built from TRBV29-1 and TRBJ1-4; D not certain. Germline lookup yields CDR1 SQVTM and CDR2 ANQGSEA. The CDR3 extends over 12 amino acids. V dropped 7 bases and J dropped 0 bases, with 6 bases sitting between them. Here the CDR3 reads CSGASTNEKLFF. CDR3 DNA sequence: TGCAGCGGTGCGTCAACTAATGAAAAACTGTTTTTT.

V usage is TRBV30 and J usage is TRBJ1-5, with TRBD1 as a possible D gene (6 bases). Trimming cost V 0 bases and J 2 bases, with 17 bases left between them. The CDR3 has 17 residues. Per germline, CDR1 GTSNPN and CDR2 SVGIG (reference sequence). The CDR3 DNA sequence: TGTGCCTGGAGTGTTTCGTGGGGCAGGGGTGGCAATCAGCCCCAGCATTTT. Amino acid sequence: CAWSVSWGRGGNQPQHF.

This clone was found once. V and J are TRBV19 and TRBJ2-1, with 13 positions matching TRBD2. The CDR3 runs to 18 residues. CDR1 is LNHDA and CDR2 is SQIVND in the germline V gene (reference sequence). Trimming cost V 5 bases and J 0 bases; bases outside gene matches: 7. The CDR3 DNA reads TGTGCCAGTAGTCCCGGGACTAGCGGGGTGAGCTCCTACAATGAGCAGTTCTTC. Translated: CASSPGTSGVSSYNEQFF.

The chain has TRBV9 and TRBJ1-6; D call uncertain. V lost 7 bases and J 5 bases, leaving 7 bases between the germline ends. This CDR3 region has 12 residues. Germline V gene data show CDR1 as SGDLS and CDR2 as YYNGEE. The CDR3 loop is CASSRDNSPLHF. The DNA for the CDR3 is TGTGCCAGCTCGCGGGATAATTCACCCCTCCACTTT.

The count of this clone is one. The rearrangement uses TRBV4-3 and TRBJ1-2, with 7 bases fitting TRBD1. CDR3 length equals 15 residues. The V and J ends lost 1 base and 3 bases, in that order; junction bases with no gene match: 5. The germline gives CDR1 LGHNA, CDR2 YSLEER. The CDR3 protein is CASSQAPGTDYGYTF. CDR3 sequence (DNA): TGCGCCAGCAGCCAAGCCCCCGGGACAGACTATGGCTACACCTTC.

The J gene is TRBJ2-5, the V gene TRBV29-1, with TRBD2 identical over 8 bases. CDR1 SQVTM and CDR2 ANQGSEA come from the germline V gene. This CDR3 is 13 amino acids long. V trimming: 5 bases; J trimming: 5 bases; junction bases outside the gene matches: 7. The CDR3, as DNA: TGCAGCGTTATTCGGGGGGGCCGGGAGACCCAGTACTTC. Translation: CSVIRGGRETQYF.

The gene calls are TRBV5-1 and TRBJ2-7; TRBD1 matches at 8 bases. V trimming: 4 bases; J trimming: 3 bases; junction bases outside the gene matches: 9. Germline V gene sequence: CDR1 SGHRS, CDR2 YFSETQ. CDR3 length equals 15 residues. CDR3 amino acids: CASSRNTGGIYEQYF. For the CDR3, the DNA is TGCGCCAGCAGCCGGAATACAGGGGGGATCTACGAGCAGTACTTC.

The chain links TRBV9 to TRBJ2-5; the D gene is possibly TRBD2 (7 bases). Trimming took 0 bases from V and 1 from J, leaving 10 bases between them. CDR1 SGDLS and CDR2 YYNGEE come from the germline V gene. This CDR3 spans 15 amino acids. CDR3 amino acids: CASSVAGGSQETQYF. CDR3 in DNA: TGTGCCAGCAGCGTAGCGGGGGGCAGCCAAGAGACCCAGTACTTC.

The chain uses TRBV7-9 and TRBJ1-3, with 7 bases fitting TRBD1. V trimming: 5 bases; J trimming: 8 bases; junction bases outside the gene matches: 6. The V gene's germline CDR1 is SEHNR and CDR2 FQNEAQ (reference sequence). The CDR3 runs 13 residues. This CDR3 is CASSRDREHTIYF. The CDR3 DNA reads as TGTGCCAGCAGCCGCGACAGGGAACACACCATATATTTT.

This clone was seen just once. This may come from a read error, since a much larger clone is one base off. The same CDR3 also results from other DNA sequences found in this sample. The CDR3 coding sequence is TGTGCCAGCAGTTTCAGCTCCTACAATGAGCAGTTCTTC. Protein product: CASSFSSYNEQFF. This chain links TRBV12-3 or TRBV12-4 with TRBJ2-1; D gene ambiguous. The V end lost 3 bases, the J end lost 0 bases, and 3 bases lay between the germline ends. This CDR3 spans 13 amino acids.

The rearrangement joins TRBV7-3 to TRBJ2-1, with TRBD2 identical over 12 bases. V lost 5 bases, J lost 4 bases, and 6 bases stayed unmatched. CDR1 and CDR2 from the germline V gene are SGHTA and FQGTGA. The CDR3 covers 16 residues. CDR3 DNA sequence: TGTGCCAGCAGCCCCTCTAGCGGGGGGGGTTACAATGAGCAGTTCTTC. Protein product: CASSPSSGGGYNEQFF.

The chain joins TRBV6-5 to TRBJ2-7; D unclear. CDR3 length: 14 residues. The V and J ends lost 0 bases and 2 bases respectively, with 8 bases between them. Germline values: CDR1 MNHEY, CDR2 SVGAGI. The CDR3 nucleotides are TGTGCCAGCAGTTACTCCTCAGGAACCTACGAGCAGTACTTC. It specifies CASSYSSGTYEQYF.

This clone was picked up a small number of times. The DNA of the CDR3 is TGTGCCAGCAGCTTACGGACAGGGGGGACCTACGAGCAGTACTTC. Its protein is CASSLRTGGTYEQYF. The chain employs TRBV7-2 and TRBJ2-7, with TRBD1 identical over 10 bases. CDR3 length equals 15 residues. Germline lookup yields CDR1 SGHTA and CDR2 FQGNSA. Germline trimming cut 2 bases from V and 2 bases from J; bases unmatched to any gene: 3.

This rearrangement joins TRBV5-5 to TRBJ1-2; 7 nucleotides agree with TRBD1. The CDR3 covers 14 residues. Per the germline V gene, CDR1 is SGHKS and CDR2 is YYEKEE (reference sequence). Losses at the gene ends were 0 bases for V and 4 bases for J; bases not matched to a gene: 3. CDR3 nucleotide sequence: TGTGCCAGCAGCTTGGGACAGGGTACCTATGGCTACACCTTC. Encoded protein: CASSLGQGTYGYTF.

This clone was picked up one time. The chain uses TRBV29-1 and TRBJ1-1, with D uncertain. CDR3 length: 10 amino acids. Germline CDR1 reads SQVTM; CDR2 reads ANQGSEA. Trimming cost V 6 bases and J 1 base, with 3 bases left between them. DNA of the CDR3: TGCAGCGTCAGGAACACTGAAGCTTTCTTT. Amino acids: CSVRNTEAFF.

V usage is TRBV11-1 and J usage is TRBJ2-5; 10 bases line up with TRBD1. V dropped 5 bases and J dropped 5; count of bases not matched to a gene: 5. The length of the CDR3 is 14 residues. Germline loops: CDR1 SGHAT, CDR2 FQDESV (reference sequence). CDR3 loop: CASSGQGVKETQYF. The CDR3 nucleotides are TGTGCCAGCAGCGGACAGGGGGTTAAGGAGACCCAGTACTTC.

In its sample, this clone ranks as medium-sized. The gene calls are TRBV6-5 and TRBJ1-2, with D unclear. From germline, CDR1 is MNHEY and CDR2 SVGAGI. With 5 bases removed from V and 5 bases from J, the gap between germline ends came to 18 bases. The CDR3 has 15 residues. The CDR3 DNA is TGTGCCAGCAGTAACCGCGGAGTCAGCGATTATGGCTACACCTTC. It is translated as CASSNRGVSDYGYTF.